The present entry profiles one T cell receptor (beta chain) with its context. As originally analysed: Amplification of reference gene primers provided the estimated nucleated cell counts. Repertoires were generated with immunoSEQ multiplex PCR, while TCRdb's copy carries only in-frame clones and drops some. V and J calls and clone size are given by that table; D and trimming were obtained from the DNA. This table holds 250,000 to 300,000 clones, 65% to 90% found once. CDR1 and CDR2 (germline): MNHEY, SMNVEV (reference sequence). The CDR3 totals 15 residues. V was clipped by 0 bases and J by 4 bases; unmatched bases: 5. The record originates from a study of blood T cell repertoires in COVID-19. Whole-study context: T cells, B-cell-depleted T cells, or PBMCs supplied cDNA or gDNA.

The Seattle patients joined while their infection was active and were tracked longitudinally afterward. Sample: peripheral blood. This chain joins TRBV27 and TRBJ1-2; the match to TRBD1 covers 7 bases. The clonotype was recovered from a woman in her 70s with COVID-19, enrolled during active disease. The CDR3 DNA is TGTGCCAGCAGTTTATCTGGGACAGTCGGCTATGGCTACACCTTC. This gives the protein CASSLSGTVGYGYTF.